The 28 T cell receptor beta chains below were found in one sample sequenced in a study of T cells in Graves' hyperthyroidism and ophthalmopathy. The CDR3 regions of TCR beta were amplified from RNA transcripts. The TCR CDR3 was amplified in a first-round RT-PCR using the HTBI primer set. TCRdb re-called the multiplex PCR reads with MiXCR, one entry per CDR3 protein. This table has hundreds of thousands of distinct CDR3 sequences, around 15% appearing once. The sequenced sample consisted of blood. These TCRs come from a woman younger than 45 with Graves' hyperthyroidism.

This clonotype appeared many times. The chain has TRBV6-1 and TRBJ1-5, with TRBD1 matching 9 bases. After removal of 1 base from V and 4 bases from J, the junction contained 8 bases not matched to a gene. The CDR3 length is 17 residues. In germline, CDR1 is MNHNS, CDR2 SASEGT. The CDR3 sequence is CASSEGGTGSGNQPQHF. CDR3 coding DNA: TGTGCCAGCAGTGAAGGAGGGACAGGGAGTGGTAATCAGCCCCAGCATTTT.

This clonotype was seen more than once but under ten times. The rearrangement links TRBV6-2 or TRBV6-3 to TRBJ2-7; 7 nucleotides match TRBD1. Germline lookup yields CDR1 MNHEY and CDR2 SVGEGT. CDR3 length equals 15 residues. V lost 5 bases, J lost 2 bases, and 9 bases stayed unmatched. The CDR3 sequence: CASSTADRFPYEQYF. The CDR3 DNA reads as TGTGCCAGCAGTACCGCGGACAGGTTCCCCTACGAGCAGTACTTC.

This clonotype was counted ten times or more. The V and J genes are TRBV11-3 and TRBJ2-2; D gene unclear. The CDR3 totals 14 residues. Germline V gene sequence: CDR1 SGHNT, CDR2 YENEEA. Trimming cost V 6 bases and J 2 bases, with 10 bases left between them. For the CDR3, the DNA is TGTGCCAGCAGTCCCCGGACCAACACCGGGGAGCTGTTTTTT. Its translation is CASSPRTNTGELFF.

The V and J genes are TRBV13 and TRBJ1-1; TRBD1 matches 7 bases. The CDR3 is 15 amino acids. The V segment lost 7 bases and the J segment 0 bases; nucleotides outside the gene matches: 8. Germline assignment: CDR1 PRHDT and CDR2 FYEKMQ (reference sequence). The DNA of the CDR3 is TGTGCCAGCAAACCACAGGGACAGTTGAACACTGAAGCTTTCTTT. Amino acid sequence: CASKPQGQLNTEAFF. The variable domain in full, with the rest retrieved from reference TRBV13 and TRBJ1-1, is AAGVIQSPRHLIKEKRETATLKCYPIPRHDTVYWYQQGPGQDPQFLISFYEKMQSDKGSIPDRFSAQQFSDYHSELNMSSLELGDSALYFCASKPQGQLNTEAFFGQGTRLTVV.

The V call is TRBV13, the J call TRBJ2-7; D is uncertain. The CDR3 consists of 13 residues. V dropped 1 base and J dropped 4 bases, with 8 bases sitting between them. Per germline, CDR1 PRHDT and CDR2 FYEKMQ (reference sequence). CDR3 in amino acids: CASSLENRYEQYF. As DNA, the CDR3 is TGTGCCAGCAGCTTAGAAAACCGGTACGAGCAGTACTTC.

In its sample, this clonotype was seen a few times. The V gene is TRBV6-1, the J gene TRBJ2-7, with D perhaps given as TRBD1 or TRBD2 (7 bases each). V was clipped by 5 bases and J by 7 bases, with 18 bases between them. CDR1 and CDR2 (germline): MNHNS, SASEGT. The CDR3 length is 14 residues. The CDR3 DNA reads as TGTGCCAGCAGTTATATACGACAGGGAGGGGAGCAGTACTTC. Amino acids: CASSYIRQGGEQYF.

This clonotype showed up many times. The J gene is TRBJ2-1, the V gene TRBV2, with TRBD1 identical over 9 bases. Germline CDR1 reads SNHLY; CDR2 reads FYNNEI. CDR3 size: 14 residues. With V trimmed by 6 bases and J by 9 bases, 9 bases remained unmatched. The CDR3 loop reads CASSRDRESGEQFF. In DNA form, the CDR3 reads TGTGCCAGCAGCCGGGACAGGGAAAGCGGTGAGCAGTTCTTC.

This clonotype was seen a handful of times. CDR3 DNA: TGTGCCAGCAGCCATCCATACGGACAGGGGAAGGGTGGCTACACCTTC. Translating it yields CASSHPYGQGKGGYTF. The rearrangement joins TRBV9 to TRBJ1-2; 9 nucleotides line up with TRBD1. The CDR3 covers 16 residues. After removal of 4 bases from V and 7 bases from J, the junction contained 14 bases not matched to a gene. CDR1 is SGDLS and CDR2 is YYNGEE in the germline V gene.

This chain joins TRBV18 and TRBJ1-4, with D uncertain. CDR3 length: 16 residues. The germline V and J ends were trimmed by 4 bases and 0 bases, with 12 bases remaining between them. The V gene's germline CDR1 is KGHSH and CDR2 LQKENI. CDR3 sequence (DNA): TGTGCCAGCTCACAAGAGGCGCCTGCAACTAATGAAAAACTGTTTTTT. This encodes CASSQEAPATNEKLFF.

The J gene is TRBJ2-5, the V gene TRBV19; the match to TRBD2 covers 12 bases. V lost 3 bases to trimming and J lost 1 base; unmatched junction nucleotides: 0. The CDR3 runs to 15 residues. CDR1 LNHDA and CDR2 SQIVND come from the germline V gene (reference sequence). The CDR3 DNA is TGTGCCAGTAGTATGACTAGCGGGGGCCAAGAGACCCAGTACTTC. Translated: CASSMTSGGQETQYF.

In this sample, this clonotype turned up many times. This rearrangement joins TRBV28 to TRBJ2-5, with 8 bases matching TRBD2. CDR1 and CDR2 from the germline V gene are MDHEN and SYDVKM. This CDR3 region has 13 residues. V was clipped by 5 bases and J by 5 bases; unmatched bases: 4. For the CDR3, the DNA is TGTGCCAGCAGTAGCGGGAGTAGTGAGACCCAGTACTTC. Its translation: CASSSGSSETQYF.

This clonotype occurred many times. This sequence joins TRBV10-3 and TRBJ2-7; D is unresolved. Trimming stripped 5 bases from V and 5 bases from J, with 7 bases between. The length of the CDR3 is 11 residues. Germline CDR1 is ENHRY and CDR2 is SYGVKD. As DNA, the CDR3 is TGTGCCATCAGTCACGCGGACGAGCAGTACTTC. Translating it yields CAISHADEQYF.

The DNA of the CDR3 is TGCAGTGCTAGAGATAGAGGACAGACCTATTCACCCCTCCACTTT. It codes for CSARDRGQTYSPLHF. The rearrangement joins TRBV20-1 to TRBJ1-6, with D perhaps matching TRBD1 (6 bases). Deletions cut 0 bases from V and 8 bases from J, with 14 bases between. The CDR3 extends over 15 amino acids. Germline V gives CDR1 DFQATT, CDR2 SNEGSKA (reference sequence).

This clonotype was seen ten or more times. This rearrangement joins TRBV20-1 to TRBJ1-5; tentatively, D is TRBD1 (6 bases). Germline assignment: CDR1 DFQATT and CDR2 SNEGSKA (reference sequence). The CDR3 contains 15 residues. V was cut by 3 bases and J by 1 base, with 13 bases left in between. CDR3 sequence: CSASIRRGSNQPQHF. In DNA form, the CDR3 reads TGCAGTGCTAGTATTCGGAGGGGGAGCAATCAGCCCCAGCATTTT.

Many counts were recorded for this clonotype. V usage is TRBV6-2 or TRBV6-3 and J usage is TRBJ2-7, with 9 positions matching TRBD2. V trimming: 5 bases; J trimming: 6 bases; junction bases outside the gene matches: 8. CDR1 and CDR2 from the germline V gene are MNHEY and SVGEGT. The CDR3 contains 14 residues. The CDR3, as DNA: TGTGCCAGCAGTGCCTTAGCGGGAGTGGTCGAGCAGTACTTC. Protein product: CASSALAGVVEQYF.

The CDR3 DNA reads as TGTGCCAGCAGCGTAGAGGGAGGGGGCAATCAGCCCCAGCATTTT. Its translation is CASSVEGGGNQPQHF. The rearrangement uses TRBV9 and TRBJ1-5, with TRBD1 as a possible D gene (5 bases). Trimming shortened V by 0 bases and J by 2 bases, and 9 bases separated the two germline ends. Germline V gene sequence: CDR1 SGDLS, CDR2 YYNGEE. The CDR3 runs to 15 residues.

Comments on this clonotype: The junction departs from germline at one end; a sequencing error may be responsible. This chain joins TRBV9 and TRBJ2-7, with D perhaps being TRBD1 or TRBD2 (5 bases each). Germline V gene data show CDR1 as SGDLS and CDR2 as YYNGEE. The CDR3 loop spans 12 amino acids. CDR3 region: CANSPSGREQYF. As DNA, the CDR3 is TGTGCCAACAGCCCGTCGGGGCGCGAGCAGTACTTC.

The chain employs TRBV28 and TRBJ2-7, with TRBD2 identical over 8 bases. J was trimmed by 6 bases and V by 8 bases; bases with no gene match: 9. The germline V gene encodes CDR1 MDHEN and CDR2 SYDVKM. The length of the CDR3 is 13 residues. The CDR3 DNA sequence: TGTGCCAGCCTCGGGACTAGTTCTCCCGAGCAGTACTTC. It yields the protein CASLGTSSPEQYF.

This clonotype has only a few counts. The chain links TRBV5-1 to TRBJ2-7, with D possibly being TRBD1 or TRBD2 (5 bases each). The V end was cut by 4 bases, the J end by 3 bases, with 17 bases between. Per the germline V gene, CDR1 is SGHRS and CDR2 is YFSETQ. The CDR3 is 15 amino acids. The CDR3 nucleotides are TGCGCCAGCAGCCCCCTTAACGGGGCCTACTACGAGCAGTACTTC. Its translation is CASSPLNGAYYEQYF. Drawing the rest from reference TRBV5-1 and TRBJ2-7, the complete variable domain is KAGVTQTPRYLIKTRGQQVTLSCSPISGHRSVSWYQQTPGQGLQFLFEYFSETQRNKGNFPGRFSGRQFSNSRSEMNVSTLELGDSALYLCASSPLNGAYYEQYFGPGTRLTVT.

Turning to this clonotype: A much larger clone differs from this one at a single base, so this may be a read error. V gene TRBV30 combines with J gene TRBJ2-7; D is possibly TRBD1 (6 bases). The V gene lost 4 bases and the J gene lost 0 bases, with 16 bases spanning the gap. Germline V gene sequence: CDR1 GTSNPN, CDR2 SVGIG (reference sequence). This CDR3 spans 15 amino acids. CDR3 nucleotide sequence: TGTGCCTGGATCACCGGGACAACGAACTCCTACGAGCAGTACTTC. This translates into CAWITGTTNSYEQYF. Filled out from reference TRBV30 and TRBJ2-7, the complete variable domain reads SQTIHQWPATLVQPVGSPLSLECTVEGTSNPNLYWYRQAAGRGLQLLFYSVGIGQISSEVPQNLSASRPQDRQFILSSKKLLLSDSGFYLCAWITGTTNSYEQYFGPGTRLTVT.

This clonotype appeared a few times. The rearrangement uses TRBV2 and TRBJ1-5, with unresolved D. Germline V gene sequence: CDR1 SNHLY, CDR2 FYNNEI. Trimming pared 4 bases from V and 6 bases from J, leaving 13 bases between. This CDR3 is 14 amino acids long. In DNA, the CDR3 is TGTGCCAGCAGTGGCGCAGGTCCGAGTCAGCCCCAGCATTTT. Translation: CASSGAGPSQPQHF.

A few counts support this clonotype. This chain links TRBV19 with TRBJ1-1, with D maybe TRBD1 (6 bases). This CDR3 has 14 residues. Germline V gene lookup returns CDR1 LNHDA and CDR2 SQIVND (reference sequence). Deletions cut 9 bases from V and 3 bases from J, with 17 bases between. CDR3 sequence (DNA): TGTGCCAGCGATGCGGGGGGCGCTTACACTGAAGCTTTCTTT. Translated: CASDAGGAYTEAFF.

This clonotype was observed a few times. The chain carries TRBV10-3 and TRBJ1-6; 7 positions agree with TRBD1. Germline V CDR1 and CDR2: ENHRY, SYGVKD. Germline trimming cut 2 bases from V and 7 bases from J; bases unmatched to any gene: 2. The CDR3 length is 14 residues. The chain's CDR3 is CAISEGTVNSPLHF. The DNA of the CDR3 is TGTGCCATCAGTGAGGGGACAGTGAATTCACCCCTCCACTTT.

V is TRBV9 and J is TRBJ2-7, with D tentatively TRBD2 (6 bases). Germline CDR1 and CDR2: SGDLS and YYNGEE. The CDR3 sequence is 16 residues long. V dropped 2 bases and J dropped 2 bases, with 17 bases sitting between them. CDR3 loop: CASSVGTGGKTYEQYF. CDR3 nucleotide sequence: TGTGCCAGCAGCGTGGGGACTGGGGGGAAAACCTACGAGCAGTACTTC.

Notes on this clonotype: An end of the junction differs from the germline gene, which may be a read error. V usage is TRBV27 and J usage is TRBJ2-1, with 10 bases identical to TRBD2. The CDR3 has 15 amino acids. From germline, CDR1 is MNHEY and CDR2 SMNVEV (reference sequence). Here the CDR3 reads CASSSIGTSDNGQFF. CDR3 in DNA: TGTGCCAGCAGTTCAATTGGGACTAGCGACAATGGGCAGTTCTTC.

This chain links TRBV5-1 with TRBJ2-1; 14 bases align to TRBD2. In germline, CDR1 is SGHRS, CDR2 YFSETQ. The J segment lost 5 bases and the V segment lost 1 base, leaving 2 bases of the junction unmatched. The CDR3 has 16 amino acids. The CDR3 is CASSLPTSGGDNEQFF. The CDR3 DNA reads TGCGCCAGCAGCTTGCCGACTAGCGGGGGGGACAATGAGCAGTTCTTC.

V and J are TRBV7-2 and TRBJ2-1, with 10 bases matching TRBD2. CDR1 is SGHTA and CDR2 is FQGNSA in the germline V gene. The CDR3 consists of 15 residues. Trimming cost V 6 bases and J 4 bases; bases outside gene matches: 6. CDR3 sequence reads: CASRATSGIYNEQFF. The CDR3, as DNA: TGTGCCAGCAGGGCCACTAGCGGGATTTACAATGAGCAGTTCTTC.

This clonotype was observed at least ten times. The chain recombines TRBV27 with TRBJ2-5, with D possibly matching TRBD1 (6 bases). This CDR3 is built from 13 residues. V lost 5 bases and J lost 4, with 11 bases in between. CDR1 and CDR2 (germline): MNHEY, SMNVEV (reference sequence). The CDR3 here is CASSGRGRETQYF. The CDR3 DNA follows: TGTGCCAGCAGTGGCAGGGGCAGAGAGACCCAGTACTTC.